Presented here are 24 T cell receptor beta chains from one specimen sequenced in a study of T cell responses to AZD1222 COVID-19 vaccine. Generated by immunoSEQ multiplex PCR, the TCRdb table keeps only in-frame clones and is missing some. This sample yields approximately 80,000 clones, of which roughly 88% are seen a single time; around 3.7% belongs to the top ten. This sample comprised peripheral blood, obtained 28 days after the second AZD1222 dose. These receptors came from an adult who received the AZD1222 COVID-19 vaccine.

The rearrangement links TRBV5-1 to TRBJ1-4; TRBD1 agrees at 9 bases. Germline V gene sequence: CDR1 SGHRS, CDR2 YFSETQ. The CDR3 runs to 16 residues. The J segment lost 3 bases and the V segment lost 4 bases, leaving 7 bases of the junction unmatched. CDR3 DNA sequence: TGCGCCAGCAGCCCGGGGACAGGGTATCCTAATGAAAAACTGTTTTTT. This gives the protein CASSPGTGYPNEKLFF.

The CDR3 sequence: CASSFYRDHSTDTQYF. CDR3 in DNA: TGTGCCAGCAGCTTTTACCGGGACCATAGCACAGATACGCAGTATTTT. The chain combines TRBV7-9 with TRBJ2-3; D possibly matches TRBD1 or TRBD2 (5 bases each). The CDR3 is made up of 16 amino acids. CDR1 is SEHNR, CDR2 FQNEAQ, per germline (reference sequence). Trimming took off 3 bases at V and 0 bases at J, with 13 bases between the two ends.

The gene calls are TRBV14 and TRBJ2-1; possible D gene TRBD1, 6 bases. Deletions cut 4 bases from V and 0 bases from J, with 13 bases between. The CDR3 contains 16 residues. The germline V gene has CDR1 SGHDN and CDR2 FVKESK. CDR3 DNA: TGTGCCAGCAGCCCTATGGACAGAAGCTCCTACAATGAGCAGTTCTTC. Protein sequence: CASSPMDRSSYNEQFF.

Details on this clone: Other nucleotide sequences from this sample produce the same CDR3. V is TRBV24-1 and J is TRBJ1-3; D ambiguous. CDR1 and CDR2 (germline): KGHDR, SFDVKD. The ends were cut back, 9 bases at V and 0 bases at J, with 11 bases in the middle. The CDR3 extends over 14 amino acids. The CDR3 spells CATEGGDSGNTIYF. The DNA of the CDR3 is TGTGCCACCGAAGGCGGGGACTCTGGAAACACCATATATTTT.

This clone was counted between two and nine times. The chain couples TRBV20-1 to TRBJ2-1, with D possibly matching TRBD2 (5 bases). Germline V gene lookup returns CDR1 DFQATT and CDR2 SNEGSKA (reference sequence). CDR3 length equals 11 residues. V gave up 5 bases and J gave up 3 bases, with 5 bases separating them. CDR3 residues: CSAGLYNEQFF. The CDR3 bases are TGCAGTGCTGGACTCTACAATGAGCAGTTCTTC.

The chain is built from TRBV7-2 and TRBJ1-4; no reliable D call. Germline values: CDR1 SGHTA, CDR2 FQGNSA. This CDR3 is 12 amino acids long. V lost 2 bases to trimming and J lost 3 bases, with 1 base between them. CDR3 loop: CASSLSNEKLFF. The DNA for the CDR3 is TGTGCCAGCAGCTTATCTAATGAAAAACTGTTTTTT.

This chain links TRBV15 with TRBJ2-3; D not certain. The length of the CDR3 is 20 residues. CDR1 is LNHNV, CDR2 YYDKDF, per germline (reference sequence). Trimming removed 0 bases at V and 2 bases at J, with 24 bases between. The CDR3 DNA reads as TGTGCCACCAGCAGAGATTACCCTTTGGAGACGGGCTTAAACACAGATACGCAGTATTTT. Translating gives CATSRDYPLETGLNTDTQYF.

This chain links TRBV7-3 with TRBJ1-1; D might be TRBD1 (6 bases). CDR1 is SGHTA and CDR2 is FQGTGA in the germline V gene. Trimming cost V 5 bases and J 0 bases, with 19 bases left between them. The CDR3 totals 17 residues. CDR3 nucleotides: TGTGCCAGCAGCCCACCCGGACAGCCTTCCATGAACACTGAAGCTTTCTTT. As protein: CASSPPGQPSMNTEAFF. The complete variable domain, with remaining parts taken from reference TRBV7-3 and TRBJ1-1, reads GAGVSQTPSNKVTEKGKYVELRCDPISGHTALYWYRQSLGQGPEFLIYFQGTGAADDSGLPNDRFFAVRPEGSVSTLKIQRTERGDSAVYLCASSPPGQPSMNTEAFFGQGTRLTVV.

The chain has TRBV11-3 and TRBJ2-7; D remains unclear. The germline V gene has CDR1 SGHNT and CDR2 YENEEA. Trimming stripped 3 bases from V and 3 bases from J, with 6 bases between. The CDR3 runs to 12 residues. The CDR3, as DNA: TGTGCCAGCAGCTTTGGGGACTACGAGCAGTACTTC. It encodes CASSFGDYEQYF.

V usage is TRBV10-3 and J usage is TRBJ2-2, with a weak D call TRBD1 (5 bases). This CDR3 is built from 15 residues. Germline loops: CDR1 ENHRY, CDR2 SYGVKD. Between the trimmed V and J ends, which lost 6 bases and 3 bases, there was a span of 14 bases. CDR3 region: CAIRLTGLDTGELFF. The CDR3, as DNA: TGTGCCATCAGGCTTACAGGTTTGGACACCGGGGAGCTGTTTTTT.

The V and J genes are TRBV24-1 and TRBJ1-3; no definite D call. CDR1 and CDR2 from the germline V gene are KGHDR and SFDVKD. Deletions cut 5 bases from V and 3 bases from J, with 16 bases between. The CDR3 loop spans 16 amino acids. In DNA, the CDR3 is TGTGCCACCAGTGGAGGCGGGCAGGCTCGTGGAAACACCATATATTTT. Amino acids: CATSGGGQARGNTIYF.

The chain recombines TRBV3-1 (or the pseudogene TRBV3-2) with TRBJ1-4; the D is unclear. The CDR3 is made up of 15 amino acids. The ends were cut back, 5 bases at V and 0 bases at J, with 10 bases in the middle. Germline values: CDR1 LGHDT, CDR2 YNNKEL (reference sequence). The CDR3 nucleotides read TGTGCCAGCAGCGGGCCAGGAACAACTAATGAAAAACTGTTTTTT. It specifies CASSGPGTTNEKLFF.

This clone was observed a handful of times. The chain carries TRBV9 and TRBJ2-6; a possible D gene is TRBD2 (5 bases). Trimming pared 0 bases from V and 3 bases from J, leaving 7 bases between. Germline V gives CDR1 SGDLS, CDR2 YYNGEE. This CDR3 contains 15 residues. CDR3 loop: CASSVAGFGANVLTF. In DNA, the CDR3 is TGTGCCAGCAGCGTAGCGGGATTTGGGGCCAACGTCCTGACTTTC.

J is TRBJ1-5 and V is TRBV9; D gene uncertain. This CDR3 region has 13 residues. Per germline, CDR1 SGDLS and CDR2 YYNGEE. V lost 0 bases, J lost 3 bases, and 4 bases lay in between. This chain's CDR3 is CASSVGFNQPQHF. CDR3 DNA: TGTGCCAGCAGCGTAGGGTTCAATCAGCCCCAGCATTTT.

This clone occurred once. V usage is TRBV5-8 and J usage is TRBJ1-6; D gene ambiguous. Trimming stripped 1 base from V and 7 bases from J, with 3 bases between. There are 12 residues in the CDR3. The germline V gene has CDR1 SGHTS and CDR2 YDEGEE. CDR3 DNA: TGTGCCAGCAGCTTGCAGAATTCACCCCTCCACTTT. It encodes CASSLQNSPLHF.

The V and J genes are TRBV7-6 and TRBJ2-2; the match to TRBD2 covers 8 bases. Germline values: CDR1 SGHVS, CDR2 FNYEAQ. The CDR3 covers 17 residues. The V segment lost 2 bases and the J segment 5 bases; nucleotides outside the gene matches: 10. CDR3 sequence (DNA): TGTGCCAGCAGCTTACCATTCTCGGGAGGGTGGACCGGGGAGCTGTTTTTT. Encoded protein: CASSLPFSGGWTGELFF.

The V call is TRBV5-6, the J call TRBJ1-5, with D unclear. This CDR3 comprises 19 residues. Between the trimmed V and J ends, which lost 1 base and 0 bases, there was a span of 20 bases. Germline V gene sequence: CDR1 SGHDT, CDR2 YYEEEE. CDR3 nucleotides: TGTGCCAGCAGCTTGAATCCTGAGGCCATATTTGATAGCAATCAGCCCCAGCATTTT. Translation gives CASSLNPEAIFDSNQPQHF.

This clone has only a few counts. The chain is built from TRBV21-1 and TRBJ2-7. TRBV21-1 is shown as a pseudogene. The CDR3 consists of 15 residues. CDR3 sequence reads: CASSKVRGGPYEQYF. The CDR3 bases are TGTGCCAGCAGCAAAGTCAGGGGGGGGCCCTACGAGCAGTACTTC.

This clone has a single count. This rearrangement joins TRBV6-1 to TRBJ2-7; perhaps TRBD1 as D (6 bases). Germline lookup yields CDR1 MNHNS and CDR2 SASEGT. Trimming left V 2 bases short and J 0 bases short, with 14 bases between. The CDR3 contains 16 residues. CDR3 amino acids: CASSEWDKVSSYEQYF. CDR3 DNA sequence: TGTGCCAGCAGTGAATGGGACAAGGTCAGCTCCTACGAGCAGTACTTC.

The rearrangement links TRBV19 to TRBJ2-3, with 8 bases aligning to TRBD1. CDR1 LNHDA and CDR2 SQIVND come from the germline V gene (reference sequence). CDR3 size: 15 residues. After removal of 6 bases from V and 5 bases from J, the junction contained 10 bases not matched to a gene. The CDR3: CASSPDRGEGDTQYF. In DNA form, the CDR3 reads TGTGCCAGTAGCCCCGACAGGGGAGAAGGAGATACGCAGTATTTT.

The V and J genes are TRBV6-1 and TRBJ2-7; TRBD2 is a possible D gene (5 bases). Germline CDR1 MNHNS, CDR2 SASEGT. Trimming took 1 base from V and 2 from J, leaving 12 bases between them. The CDR3 length is 15 residues. The CDR3 nucleotides read TGTGCCAGCAGTGAAGTTGTGGGAGCGACCTACGAGCAGTACTTC. Translating it yields CASSEVVGATYEQYF.

This clone was seen only once. V usage is TRBV3-1 (or the pseudogene TRBV3-2) and J usage is TRBJ1-3; TRBD1 might be the D (5 bases). CDR1 is LGHDT and CDR2 is YNNKEL in the germline V gene (reference sequence). Between the trimmed V and J ends, which lost 0 bases and 4 bases, there was a span of 10 bases. The CDR3 sequence is 15 residues long. The CDR3 is CASSQDFSGGNTIYF. The DNA of the CDR3 is TGTGCCAGCAGCCAAGATTTTTCAGGGGGAAACACCATATATTTT.

The chain is built from TRBV5-1 and TRBJ1-4; possibly TRBD1 for D (6 bases). The CDR3 totals 16 residues. V lost 4 bases and J lost 0, with 13 bases in between. The germline V gene encodes CDR1 SGHRS and CDR2 YFSETQ. CDR3 coding DNA: TGCGCCAGCAGCCCCGGGACAATTGCAACTAATGAAAAACTGTTTTTT. Residues: CASSPGTIATNEKLFF.

The genes are TRBV30 and TRBJ1-6; tentatively, D is TRBD1 (5 bases). The V gene's germline CDR1 is GTSNPN and CDR2 SVGIG (reference sequence). Trimming pared 4 bases from V and 6 bases from J, leaving 16 bases between. The CDR3 length is 15 residues. The CDR3, as DNA: TGTGCCTGGACCAGGACATTAACGTCTAATTCACCCCTCCACTTT. Its protein product is CAWTRTLTSNSPLHF.